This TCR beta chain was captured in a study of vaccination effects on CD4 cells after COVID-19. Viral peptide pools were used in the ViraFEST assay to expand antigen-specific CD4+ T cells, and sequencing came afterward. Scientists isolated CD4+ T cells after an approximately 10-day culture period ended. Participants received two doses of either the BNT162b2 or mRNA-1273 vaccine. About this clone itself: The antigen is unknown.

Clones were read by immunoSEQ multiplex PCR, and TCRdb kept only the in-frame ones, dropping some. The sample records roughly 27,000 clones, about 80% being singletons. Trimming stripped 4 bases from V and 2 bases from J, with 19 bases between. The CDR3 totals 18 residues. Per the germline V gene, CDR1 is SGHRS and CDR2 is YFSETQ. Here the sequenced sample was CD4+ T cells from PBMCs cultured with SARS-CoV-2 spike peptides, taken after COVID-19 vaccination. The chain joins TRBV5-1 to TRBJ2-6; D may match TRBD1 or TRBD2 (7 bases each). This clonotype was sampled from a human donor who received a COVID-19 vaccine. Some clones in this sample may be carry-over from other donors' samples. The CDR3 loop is CASSGGAGGGTGANVLTF. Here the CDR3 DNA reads TGCGCCAGCAGCGGGGGAGCAGGGGGAGGGACTGGGGCCAACGTCCTGACTTTC. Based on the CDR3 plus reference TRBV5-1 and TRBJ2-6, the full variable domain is KAGVTQTPRYLIKTRGQQVTLSCSPISGHRSVSWYQQTPGQGLQFLFEYFSETQRNKGNFPGRFSGRQFSNSRSEMNVSTLELGDSALYLCASSGGAGGGTGANVLTFGAGSRLTVL.